The 13 T cell receptor beta chains reported below all come from one sample, sequenced in a study of T cells in Graves' hyperthyroidism and ophthalmopathy. There were TCR beta CDR3 regions amplified from RNA transcripts. HTBI primers were used for first-round RT-PCR of the TCR CDR3. TCRdb re-derived calls from the multiplex PCR reads in MiXCR, one entry per CDR3 protein. The data hold more than 300,000 distinct CDR3 sequences, with 17% observed a single time. The specimen was blood. The receptors were sampled from a woman aged 25 to 45 with Graves' hyperthyroidism that later progressed to Graves' ophthalmopathy.

This clonotype has a count of ten or more. The chain has TRBV20-1 and TRBJ1-5; D gene uncertain. Germline loops: CDR1 DFQATT, CDR2 SNEGSKA (reference sequence). V lost 6 bases and J 0 bases, leaving 9 bases between the germline ends. This CDR3 spans 13 amino acids. The CDR3 region has the DNA TGCAGTGCGCAATTTTATAGCAATCAGCCCCAGCATTTT. Its translation is CSAQFYSNQPQHF.

This clonotype was observed at least ten times. CDR3 residues: CASSTGAVNQPQHF. In DNA, the CDR3 is TGTGCCAGCAGCACCGGCGCCGTCAATCAGCCCCAGCATTTT. The chain combines TRBV6-1 with TRBJ1-5; D not resolved. This CDR3 has 14 residues. V lost 6 bases and J lost 3, with 12 bases in between. The V gene's germline CDR1 is MNHNS and CDR2 SASEGT.

This clonotype has just a few counts. The CDR3 sequence: CASSGTANTGELFF. The CDR3 DNA reads as TGCGCCAGCAGTGGGACAGCGAACACCGGGGAGCTGTTTTTT. V gene TRBV10-1 combines with J gene TRBJ2-2; tentative D call: TRBD1 (6 bases). In germline, CDR1 is WNHNN, CDR2 SYGVQD (reference sequence). The V and J ends lost 4 bases and 0 bases respectively, with 6 bases between them. CDR3 length: 14 amino acids.

This clonotype came up many times. The rearrangement uses TRBV6-1 and TRBJ2-7; the D gene is possibly TRBD1 (6 bases). The germline CDR1 and CDR2 sequences are MNHNS and SASEGT. The CDR3 sequence is 14 residues long. V lost 2 bases, J lost 4 bases, and 12 bases lay in between. The CDR3 loop reads CASSEFRGGYEQYF. The CDR3 coding sequence is TGTGCCAGCAGTGAATTCAGGGGCGGTTACGAGCAGTACTTC.

This chain uses TRBV5-1 with TRBJ1-6; D unclear. From germline, CDR1 is SGHRS and CDR2 YFSETQ. Trimming stripped 0 bases from V and 19 bases from J, with 14 bases between. This CDR3 spans 12 amino acids. In DNA form, the CDR3 reads TGCGCCAGCAGCTTGGGGGGTAATCCTCTTCACTTT. Protein: CASSLGGNPLHF.

This clonotype was detected ten times or more. The V gene is TRBV30, the J gene TRBJ2-5, with TRBD2 matching 9 bases. With 3 bases clipped from V and 1 base from J, the junction kept 12 bases outside the gene matches. This CDR3 has 17 residues. Germline CDR1 and CDR2: GTSNPN and SVGIG (reference sequence). The CDR3 protein is CAWSSGILAGFQETQYF. The CDR3 DNA sequence: TGTGCCTGGAGCTCGGGGATCCTAGCGGGGTTCCAAGAGACCCAGTACTTC.

This clonotype was found many times. The chain uses TRBV28 and TRBJ2-5; TRBD1 matches at 8 bases. V lost 4 bases and J lost 7; bases outside the gene matches: 14. Germline CDR1 and CDR2: MDHEN and SYDVKM. The CDR3 loop spans 16 amino acids. DNA for the CDR3: TGTGCCAGCAGTTCCCCCCCGGGACAGGCGTTAGGGACCCAGTACTTC. It translates to CASSSPPGQALGTQYF.

This clonotype was counted only a few times. The chain couples TRBV18 to TRBJ1-1; TRBD1 matches at 8 bases. The junction had 8 bases not matched to a gene; V was cut back by 0 bases and J by 2 bases. The CDR3 consists of 17 residues. Germline CDR1 and CDR2: KGHSH and LQKENI. The chain's CDR3 is CASSPPQGARGNTEAFF. The CDR3 DNA reads TGTGCCAGCTCACCACCTCAGGGGGCTCGGGGAAACACTGAAGCTTTCTTT.

As to this clonotype: Sequence at one end of the junction differs from germline and may be a read error. The chain employs TRBV15 and TRBJ1-1; 8 bases map to TRBD1. Germline CDR1 is LNHNV and CDR2 is YYDKDF (reference sequence). CDR3 length: 15 residues. CDR3 DNA sequence: TGTGCCACCAGCAGAAAACGACAGGGGAACCCTGAAGCTTTCTTT. Encoded protein: CATSRKRQGNPEAFF. The whole variable domain, remainder taken from reference TRBV15 and TRBJ1-1, is DAMVIQNPRYQVTQFGKPVTLSCSQTLNHNVMYWYQQKSSQAPKLLFHYYDKDFNNEADTPDNFQSRRPNTSFCFLDIRSPGLGDTAMYLCATSRKRQGNPEAFFGQGTRLTVV.

This chain uses TRBV20-1 with TRBJ2-1, with 8 bases fitting TRBD2. Germline V gene lookup returns CDR1 DFQATT and CDR2 SNEGSKA (reference sequence). J gave up 6 bases and V 4 bases, and 2 bases lay outside the gene matches. This CDR3 spans 12 amino acids. This CDR3 is CSATGTSNEQFF. The CDR3 nucleotides read TGCAGTGCTACCGGGACTAGCAATGAGCAGTTCTTC.

This chain joins TRBV7-8 and TRBJ2-7; 8 nucleotides line up with TRBD2. Trimming at V came to 5 bases and at J to 3 bases, leaving 9 bases not matched to a gene. Germline V gives CDR1 SGHVS, CDR2 FQNEAQ. The CDR3 runs to 15 residues. DNA for the CDR3: TGTGCCAGCAGCATGTTATCCGGGACTAGCTACGAGCAGTACGTC. It codes for CASSMLSGTSYEQYV.

The chain recombines TRBV5-4 with TRBJ1-5; unclear D gene. CDR1 SGHNT and CDR2 YYREEE come from the germline V gene (reference sequence). V shed 4 bases and J shed 4 bases, with 0 bases lying between them. The CDR3 totals 10 residues. CDR3 region: CASSNQPQHF. CDR3 nucleotide sequence: TGTGCCAGCAGCAATCAGCCCCAGCATTTT.

This clonotype was seen many times. The gene calls are TRBV7-9 and TRBJ2-7; the match to TRBD1 covers 7 bases. Germline V CDR1 and CDR2: SEHNR, FQNEAQ (reference sequence). The ends lost 2 bases at V and 4 bases at J; junction bases unmatched: 17. The CDR3 is made up of 18 amino acids. The CDR3 is CASSLPTSRDRGTYEQYF. As DNA, the CDR3 is TGTGCCAGCAGCTTACCGACTTCGAGGGACAGAGGAACATACGAGCAGTACTTC.